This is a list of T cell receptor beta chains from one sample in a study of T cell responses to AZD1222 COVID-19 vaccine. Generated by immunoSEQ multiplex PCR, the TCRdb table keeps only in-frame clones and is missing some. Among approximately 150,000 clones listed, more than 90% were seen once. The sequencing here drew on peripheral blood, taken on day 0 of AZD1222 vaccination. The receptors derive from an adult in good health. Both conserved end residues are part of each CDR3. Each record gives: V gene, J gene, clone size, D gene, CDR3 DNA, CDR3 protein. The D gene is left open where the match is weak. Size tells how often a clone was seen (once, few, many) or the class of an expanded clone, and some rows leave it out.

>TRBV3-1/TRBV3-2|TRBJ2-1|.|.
TGTGCCAGCAGCCCCCCAGCGGGCTATGGGGATGAGCAGTTCTTC
CASSPPAGYGDEQFF
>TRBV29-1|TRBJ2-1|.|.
TGCAGCGTTTCGAAGCGTGGGGGGGCGGGCAATGAGCAGTTCTTC
CSVSKRGGAGNEQFF
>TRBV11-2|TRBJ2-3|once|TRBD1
TGTGCCAGCAGCTGGACAGGTCAGGGCACAGATACGCAGTATTTT
CASSWTGQGTDTQYF
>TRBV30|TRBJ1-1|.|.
TGTGCCTGGAGGAAGAGGGCCGGAGATGGGAGTACTGAAGCTTTCTTT
CAWRKRAGDGSTEAFF
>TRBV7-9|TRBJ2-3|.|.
TGTGCCAGCAGCTCCGAGATCGGGCGTAGCACAGATACGCAGTATTTT
CASSSEIGRSTDTQYF
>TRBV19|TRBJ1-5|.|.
TGTGCCAGTAGCCCAGGGATGGCGAGTCAGCCCCAGCATTTT
CASSPGMASQPQHF
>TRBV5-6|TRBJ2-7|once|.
TGTGCCAGCAGCTTGCAGGGAGGCTACGAGCAGTACTTC
CASSLQGGYEQYF
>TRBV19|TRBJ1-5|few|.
TGTGCCAGTAGTATTGGAGGGAGAGATCAGCCCCAGCATTTT
CASSIGGRDQPQHF
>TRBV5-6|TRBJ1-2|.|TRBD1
TGTGCCAGCAGCCAGGGGGGCCTTAACTATGGCTACACCTTC
CASSQGGLNYGYTF
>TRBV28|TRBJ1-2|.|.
TGTGCCAGCAGTTTTGTACGACAGGCTCCGGGCTACACCTTC
CASSFVRQAPGYTF
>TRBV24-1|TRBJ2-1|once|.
TGTGCCACCAGTGATTTCTATGAGCAGTTCTTC
CATSDFYEQFF
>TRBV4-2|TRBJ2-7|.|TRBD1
TGTGCCAGCAGCCAAGAAGGGGACAGATCCTACGAGCAGTACTTC
CASSQEGDRSYEQYF
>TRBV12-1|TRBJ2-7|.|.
TGTGCCAGCAGCTTTGGAGCTATAGCGGCGCTGAGGGGGGAGCAGTACTTC
CASSFGAIAALRGEQYF
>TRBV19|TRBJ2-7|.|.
TGTGCCAGTAGTATAGGTCCCTCCTACGAGCAGTACTTC
CASSIGPSYEQYF
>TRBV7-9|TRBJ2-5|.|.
TGTGCCAGCAGCTTAGGTGATAGCGGCTTCCAAGAGACCCAGTACTTC
CASSLGDSGFQETQYF
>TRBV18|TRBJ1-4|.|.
TGTGCCAGCTCACTATCAGGTCTTAATGAAAAACTGTTTTTT
CASSLSGLNEKLFF
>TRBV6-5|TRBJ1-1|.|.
TGTGCCAGCACCCTAGCGGGGGTGGCTGAAGCTTTCTTT
CASTLAGVAEAFF
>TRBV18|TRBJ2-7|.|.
TGTGCCAGCTCACCGAGTGGGGACTCCTACGAGCAGTACTTC
CASSPSGDSYEQYF
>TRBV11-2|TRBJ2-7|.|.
TGTGCCAGCAGCTTAAAGGGTCCCAGCTCCTACGAGCAGTACTTC
CASSLKGPSSYEQYF
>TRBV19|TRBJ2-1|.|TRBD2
TGTGCCAGTAGTAGCCAGCGGGGGACATACAATGAGCAGTTCTTC
CASSSQRGTYNEQFF
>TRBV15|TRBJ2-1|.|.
TGTGCCACCAGCAGAGCGGGACGGCGGGATGAGCAGTTCTTC
CATSRAGRRDEQFF
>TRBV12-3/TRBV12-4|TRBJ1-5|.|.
TGTGCCAGCAGTTTGGCCAACAATCAGCCCCAGCATTTT
CASSLANNQPQHF
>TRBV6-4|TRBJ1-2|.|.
TGTGCCAGCAGTGACTCGAGTGAGGGGCAGGACTATGGCTACACCTTC
CASSDSSEGQDYGYTF
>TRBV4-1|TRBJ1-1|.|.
TGCGCCAGCAGCCAGATTACAGCGAACACTGAAGCTTTCTTT
CASSQITANTEAFF
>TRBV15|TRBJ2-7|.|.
TGTGCCACCAGCAGAGACAGGGGCCTAGAGCAGTACTTC
CATSRDRGLEQYF
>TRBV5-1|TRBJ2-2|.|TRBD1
TGCGCCAGCAGCTTCCCTACACAGGGGGCGAGAACCGGGGAGCTGTTTTTT
CASSFPTQGARTGELFF
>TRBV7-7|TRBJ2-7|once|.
TGTGCCAGCAGCTTGGAGCCTTTCTACGAGCAGTACTTC
CASSLEPFYEQYF
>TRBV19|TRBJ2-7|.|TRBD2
TGTGCCAGTAGTCCCAGGGCTAGCGGGAGGCAAGAGCAGTACTTC
CASSPRASGRQEQYF
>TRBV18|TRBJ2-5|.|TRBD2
TGTGCCAGCTCACCACTCGGGACTAGCGTGGGCCAAGAGACCCAGTACTTC
CASSPLGTSVGQETQYF
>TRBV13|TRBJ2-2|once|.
TGTGCCAGCAGCTTAGAGCGGAGCACCGGGGAGCTGTTTTTT
CASSLERSTGELFF